These 9 T cell receptor beta chains originate from one sample sequenced in a study of cytomegalovirus exposure and HLA in healthy donors. Vbeta (60) and Jbeta (13) primers were used in the PCR. Produced via immunoSEQ multiplex PCR; TCRdb's table is partial and in-frame only. Among some 120,000 clones listed, around 80% were seen once. Sequenced input: PBMCs. Receptors originate from a man aged 25 to 40 in good health and CMV-seropositive.

The chain links TRBV11-3 to TRBJ2-1; 7 bases agree with TRBD2. V dropped 5 bases and J dropped 4; count of bases not matched to a gene: 8. The germline gives CDR1 SGHNT, CDR2 YENEEA. The CDR3 contains 15 residues. In nucleotides, the CDR3 is TGTGCCAGCAGCGGTTCTAGCGGTGAATACAATGAGCAGTTCTTC. Encoded protein: CASSGSSGEYNEQFF.

This clone was observed a few times. The rearrangement uses TRBV5-5 and TRBJ2-7, with D possibly being TRBD1 (6 bases). Trimming took off 3 bases at V and 3 bases at J, with 19 bases between the two ends. The CDR3 consists of 16 residues. CDR1 and CDR2 from the germline V gene are SGHKS and YYEKEE (reference sequence). CDR3 in amino acids: CASSWGLVGQNYEQYF. In DNA, the CDR3 is TGTGCCAGCAGCTGGGGCTTGGTTGGACAGAACTACGAGCAGTACTTC.

In this sample, this clone turned up a few times. The genes are TRBV7-9 and TRBJ2-1, with D perhaps TRBD1 (5 bases). Germline loops: CDR1 SEHNR, CDR2 FQNEAQ (reference sequence). V was trimmed by 1 base and J by 8 bases, leaving 15 bases between them. The CDR3 length is 15 residues. The CDR3 DNA is TGTGCCAGCAGCTTAGTCCAGGGAATGGTCGATGAGCAGTTCTTC. It encodes CASSLVQGMVDEQFF. Full variable domain (remainder filled in from reference TRBV7-9 and TRBJ2-1): DTGVSQNPRHKITKRGQNVTFRCDPISEHNRLYWYRQTLGQGPEFLTYFQNEAQLEKSRLLSDRFSAERPKGSFSTLEIQRTEQGDSAMYLCASSLVQGMVDEQFFGPGTRLTVL.

The V call is TRBV15, the J call TRBJ2-7; TRBD1 aligns across 8 bases. CDR1 is LNHNV, CDR2 YYDKDF, per germline (reference sequence). The CDR3 runs to 15 residues. Germline trimming cut 0 bases from V and 2 bases from J; bases unmatched to any gene: 3. Written as DNA, the CDR3 is TGTGCCACCAGCAGAGATTTCAGGGGGCCCTACGAGCAGTACTTC. Translating gives CATSRDFRGPYEQYF.

This clone was seen once. V gene TRBV28 combines with J gene TRBJ2-1; 7 nucleotides line up with TRBD2. The CDR3 spans 15 residues. The V and J ends lost 6 bases and 2 bases, in that order; junction bases with no gene match: 7. Germline lookup yields CDR1 MDHEN and CDR2 SYDVKM. The chain's CDR3 is CASRWGGVTYNEQFF. The CDR3 DNA is TGTGCCAGCAGATGGGGGGGAGTAACCTACAATGAGCAGTTCTTC. Full variable domain (missing parts from reference TRBV28 and TRBJ2-1): DVKVTQSSRYLVKRTGEKVFLECVQDMDHENMFWYRQDPGLGLRLIYFSYDVKMKEKGDIPEGYSVSREKKERFSLILESASTNQTSMYLCASRWGGVTYNEQFFGPGTRLTVL.

The rearrangement joins TRBV9 to TRBJ2-3, with 8 bases aligning to TRBD2. The CDR3 sequence is 15 residues long. V shed 1 base and J 3 bases; nucleotides not matched to a gene: 4. Germline CDR1 SGDLS, CDR2 YYNGEE. The CDR3 spells CASSVSGRVTDTQYF. The CDR3 DNA sequence: TGTGCCAGCAGCGTAAGCGGGAGAGTAACAGATACGCAGTATTTT.

This clone occurred a few times. This chain links TRBV5-1 with TRBJ2-7, with 7 nucleotides matching TRBD2. In germline, CDR1 is SGHRS, CDR2 YFSETQ. The trim removed 2 bases at V and 2 bases at J, leaving 4 bases unmatched. The CDR3 consists of 14 residues. Here the CDR3 DNA reads TGCGCCAGCAGCTTAAGCGGGGAGACCTACGAGCAGTACTTC. It translates to CASSLSGETYEQYF. Complete variable domain (other parts from reference TRBV5-1 and TRBJ2-7): KAGVTQTPRYLIKTRGQQVTLSCSPISGHRSVSWYQQTPGQGLQFLFEYFSETQRNKGNFPGRFSGRQFSNSRSEMNVSTLELGDSALYLCASSLSGETYEQYFGPGTRLTVT.

Regarding this clone: Other DNA sequences in the same sample also yield this CDR3. The CDR3 is CASSLQGDGYTF. The CDR3 bases are TGTGCCAGTAGTCTACAGGGGGATGGCTACACCTTC. The chain carries TRBV19 and TRBJ1-2, with 8 positions matching TRBD1. The V gene's germline CDR1 is LNHDA and CDR2 SQIVND (reference sequence). CDR3 length: 12 residues. V trimming: 5 bases; J trimming: 6 bases; junction bases outside the gene matches: 2.

The V gene is TRBV10-3, the J gene TRBJ1-4; D uncertain. Germline CDR1 ENHRY, CDR2 SYGVKD. V was clipped by 2 bases and J by 7 bases, with 11 bases between them. The CDR3 is made up of 14 amino acids. CDR3 nucleotides: TGTGCCATCAGTGAGGAGAGGCAGAGTGAAAAACTGTTTTTT. It translates to CAISEERQSEKLFF.